This is a list of T cell receptor beta chains from one sample in a study of radiotherapy plus CTLA-4 blockade in lung cancer. The repertoire was sequenced with immunoSEQ multiplex PCR; TCRdb's copy has only in-frame clones and lacks some. The table lists about 44,000 clones, 77% of them singletons. The material sequenced was peripheral blood, taken from a patient treated with radiotherapy plus ipilimumab. The receptors stem from a human donor with non-small cell lung cancer whose response to radiotherapy plus ipilimumab could not be evaluated. CDR3s include the opening cysteine and the closing phenylalanine or tryptophan. Fields, in order: V gene, J gene, CDR3 protein.

TRBV6-5	TRBJ2-3	CASSYGGSTDTQYF
TRBV4-1	TRBJ1-1	CASSISQGTTEAFF
TRBV30	TRBJ2-3	CAWADRGLRTDTQYF
TRBV19	TRBJ2-7	CASSKWTGGTGASEQYF
TRBV19	TRBJ1-2	CASSIHDSYGYTF
TRBV7-9	TRBJ1-2	CASSPRDRGSGYTF
TRBV11-2	NA	CASSYTDTLAHEQYF
TRBV28	TRBJ2-7	CASRDNLLGQYF
TRBV5-3	TRBJ2-7	CARSLGLEFYEQYF
TRBV28	TRBJ2-7	CASTRGGQSSYEQYF
TRBV7-2	TRBJ2-7	CASSFSESRTYEQYF
TRBV6-5	TRBJ1-1	CASSPQGMNTEAFF
TRBV5-4	TRBJ1-2	CASSTGTGPSHGYTF
TRBV7-2	TRBJ2-7	CASSFDRQSYEQYF
TRBV27	TRBJ2-7	CASTGGAAYEQYF
TRBV5-4	TRBJ1-1	CASSSWGNREPNTEAFF
TRBV7-3	TRBJ2-1	CASSFSGRPNEQFF
TRBV16	TRBJ2-1	CASSRRLADNEQFF
TRBV28	TRBJ1-5	CASRRGDGSNQPQHF
TRBV29-1	TRBJ2-7	CSVAISSYEQYF
TRBV19	TRBJ1-4	CASSRTRDTFEKLFF
TRBV7-9	TRBJ1-1	CAAGGTEAFF
TRBV5-1	TRBJ2-1	CASSLVDYQLTEQFF
TRBV9	TRBJ2-1	CASSVHTGLGYNEQFF
TRBV27	TRBJ2-7	CASTPTSGGSYEQYF
TRBV5-1	TRBJ2-3	CASSPYRLAGGLTDTQYF
TRBV27	TRBJ2-3	CASKAGRDSDTQYF
TRBV15	TRBJ2-3	CATGRGTDTQYF
TRBV11-3	TRBJ2-3	CASSSGTSGGRLDTQYF
TRBV4-1	TRBJ1-4	CASSQDRGVEKLFF
TRBV27	TRBJ2-1	CASSFLLRRTYNEQFF
TRBV6-1	TRBJ1-2	CASSDLRGTSNYGYTF
TRBV7-8	TRBJ1-1	CASTPPGTWAFF
TRBV18	TRBJ2-6	CASSGTARTTAGANVLTF